This T cell receptor (beta chain) derives from a study of control samples from healthy donors and cancer patients. Assay used: immunoSEQ multiplex PCR; TCRdb lists only in-frame clones, some missing. The data contain under 130,000 clones, roughly 89% of them singletons. Unmatched junction bases numbered 4, after V lost 4 bases and J lost 1 base. CDR1 and CDR2 (germline): SGHRS, YFSETQ. This CDR3 region has 15 residues. The chain carries TRBV5-1 and TRBJ2-2; 7 nucleotides line up with TRBD1. The source is a man aged 55 to 69 with lung cancer. Sample: PBMCs. This CDR3 reads CASSPGQWNTGELFF. CDR3 bases: TGCGCCAGCAGCCCGGGACAGTGGAACACCGGGGAGCTGTTTTTT.